The 4 T cell receptor beta chains in this list originate from one sample, sequenced in a study of blood T cell repertoires in COVID-19. Only in-frame clones appear in the TCRdb table, and some are missing; sequencing was by immunoSEQ multiplex PCR. The sample includes 150,000 to 200,000 clones, 75% to 85% seen only once; the top ten take about a tenth. Material for sequencing was peripheral blood. The receptors originated from a human donor in a cohort sampled during active COVID-19.

CDR3 residues: CASSPRGPGTEAFF. In DNA form, the CDR3 reads TGTGCCAGCAGCCCTCGAGGGCCGGGGACTGAAGCTTTCTTT. The chain is built from TRBV7-6 and TRBJ1-1, with D hard to call. This CDR3 spans 14 amino acids. Germline lookup yields CDR1 SGHVS and CDR2 FNYEAQ. Between the trimmed V and J ends, which lost 5 bases and 5 bases, there was a span of 15 bases.

The chain has TRBV11-2 and TRBJ2-1; D is possibly TRBD2 (6 bases). The V end was cut by 5 bases, the J end by 7 bases, with 24 bases between. The CDR3 spans 17 residues. CDR1 and CDR2 (germline): SGHAT, FQNNGV. CDR3 coding DNA: TGTGCCAGCAGCCTTATCGGGGGAACTAGTATTTTAAATGAGCAGTTCTTC. This encodes CASSLIGGTSILNEQFF.

This chain uses TRBV29-1 with TRBJ1-1; the D gene is possibly TRBD1 (5 bases). The germline V gene has CDR1 SQVTM and CDR2 ANQGSEA. V lost 6 bases and J 5 bases, leaving 10 bases between the germline ends. This CDR3 contains 11 residues. DNA for the CDR3: TGCAGCGTGACCAGGGTGACTGAAGCTTTCTTT. Its protein is CSVTRVTEAFF.

This chain connects TRBV30 to TRBJ1-5, with 9 bases identical to TRBD1. Germline loops: CDR1 GTSNPN, CDR2 SVGIG (reference sequence). The CDR3 is 16 amino acids. The J segment lost 2 bases and the V segment lost 0 bases, leaving 5 bases of the junction unmatched. CDR3 sequence: CAWSVRGQGGNQPQHF. The CDR3 nucleotides are TGTGCCTGGAGTGTACGGGGACAGGGTGGCAATCAGCCCCAGCATTTT.